A single sample gave rise to the 27 T cell receptor beta chains below, sequenced in a study of PD-1 blockade in classical Hodgkin lymphoma. The time point: cycle 4 day 1 (C4D1), after more than five weeks of nivolumab. Every one of the patients relapsed after autologous stem cell transplantation (brentuximab vedotin exposure was variable). Sequenced by immunoSEQ multiplex PCR; TCRdb stores in-frame clones only, minus some. The sample holds about 90,000 clones, 75% to 85% seen once. The sample in question was peripheral blood mononuclear cells (PBMCs), obtained before the fourth cycle of nivolumab. All receptors derive from a human donor with classical Hodgkin lymphoma.

This rearrangement joins TRBV11-3 to TRBJ1-2, with unresolved D. This CDR3 has 13 amino acids. Germline assignment: CDR1 SGHNT and CDR2 YENEEA. The germline V and J ends were trimmed by 1 base and 2 bases, with 5 bases remaining between them. The DNA for the CDR3 is TGTGCCAGCAGCTTAGCATTGAACTATGGCTACACCTTC. Translating it yields CASSLALNYGYTF.

This clone appeared once. The same CDR3 also results from other DNA sequences found in this sample. The V call is TRBV29-1, the J call TRBJ2-3; D ambiguous. Trimming stripped 5 bases from V and 0 bases from J, with 6 bases between. The CDR3 is 12 residues long. Germline-derived CDR1 and CDR2 are SQVTM and ANQGSEA. As DNA, the CDR3 is TGCAGCGTTCGGCCTAGCACAGATACGCAGTATTTT. Its protein product is CSVRPSTDTQYF.

With respect to this clone: At the DNA level, this CDR3 is encoded by other sequences in the same sample as well. The chain joins TRBV18 to TRBJ1-5, with TRBD1 as a possible D gene (6 bases). Trimming cost V 0 bases and J 7 bases, with 13 bases left between them. CDR1 is KGHSH and CDR2 is LQKENI in the germline V gene. The CDR3 contains 15 residues. CDR3 coding DNA: TGTGCCAGCTCACCACCTCCAGGGGCTGGCCAGCCCCAGCATTTT. Translated, it gives CASSPPPGAGQPQHF.

The CDR3: CASSEVNGALNGYTF. The CDR3 nucleotides read TGTGCCAGCAGTGAAGTCAATGGGGCCCTAAATGGCTACACCTTC. V usage is TRBV2 and J usage is TRBJ1-2; D possibly corresponds to TRBD1 (5 bases). Germline CDR1 and CDR2: SNHLY and FYNNEI. The CDR3 loop spans 15 amino acids. Trimming took off 1 base at V and 6 bases at J, with 15 bases between the two ends.

This clone showed up just a few times. The gene calls are TRBV19 and TRBJ2-7; 11 positions match TRBD1. Trimming took 6 bases from V and 3 from J; bases not matched to a gene: 7. The CDR3 covers 15 residues. From germline, CDR1 is LNHDA and CDR2 SQIVND (reference sequence). The CDR3 nucleotides are TGTGCCAGTAGCCTACTTGGGACAGGGGGCTACGAGCAGTACTTC. It codes for CASSLLGTGGYEQYF. Together with reference TRBV19 and TRBJ2-7, the CDR3 gives the full variable domain: DGGITQSPKYLFRKEGQNVTLSCEQNLNHDAMYWYRQDPGQGLRLIYYSQIVNDFQKGDIAEGYSVSREKKESFPLTVTSAQKNPTAFYLCASSLLGTGGYEQYFGPGTRLTVT.

The chain couples TRBV9 to TRBJ2-3, with TRBD2 matching 10 bases. The CDR3 is 16 residues long. Germline V CDR1 and CDR2: SGDLS, YYNGEE. After removal of 7 bases from V and 4 bases from J, the junction contained 12 bases not matched to a gene. The CDR3 DNA reads as TGTGCCAGCTCGAACCTCCCCGGGACTAGCGCAGATACGCAGTATTTT. Its translation: CASSNLPGTSADTQYF.

This clone occurred a few times. The genes are TRBV9 and TRBJ1-2; D gene ambiguous. V lost 5 bases and J 4 bases, leaving 21 bases between the germline ends. CDR1 SGDLS and CDR2 YYNGEE come from the germline V gene. This CDR3 is 16 amino acids long. CDR3 sequence reads: CASSRSLERSSYGYTF. The DNA of the CDR3 is TGTGCCAGCAGTCGTTCTCTGGAACGGAGCAGCTATGGCTACACCTTC.

This clone was observed once. The CDR3 bases are TGTGCCAGCAGTTCGGACAGCACCTACGAGCAGTACTTC. Translating it yields CASSSDSTYEQYF. The J gene is TRBJ2-7, the V gene TRBV27; D is perhaps TRBD1 (6 bases). With 4 bases removed from V and 2 bases from J, the gap between germline ends came to 9 bases. This CDR3 is built from 13 residues. The germline V gene encodes CDR1 MNHEY and CDR2 SMNVEV (reference sequence).

This clone came up a few times. V is TRBV30 and J is TRBJ2-1; TRBD2 matches at 13 bases. J was trimmed by 6 bases and V by 6 bases; bases with no gene match: 20. Germline loops: CDR1 GTSNPN, CDR2 SVGIG (reference sequence). The CDR3 is 19 amino acids. CDR3 sequence reads: CACYWTSGSFSKYTNEQFF. The CDR3 bases are TGTGCCTGTTATTGGACTAGCGGGAGTTTTAGCAAATATACCAATGAGCAGTTCTTC.

To note about this clone: This same CDR3 is encoded by further DNA sequences in the sample. V is TRBV5-1 and J is TRBJ1-1; D unresolved. The V gene lost 0 bases and the J gene lost 0 bases, with 3 bases spanning the gap. The CDR3 has 13 amino acids. CDR1 and CDR2 (germline): SGHRS, YFSETQ. CDR3 sequence: CASSLGVNTEAFF. In nucleotides, the CDR3 is TGCGCCAGCAGCTTGGGGGTGAACACTGAAGCTTTCTTT.

The V and J genes are TRBV30 and TRBJ2-2; D is ambiguous. In germline, CDR1 is GTSNPN, CDR2 SVGIG (reference sequence). This CDR3 spans 11 amino acids. The ends were cut back, 2 bases at V and 7 bases at J, with 5 bases in the middle. CDR3 amino acids: CAWSMGGELFF. CDR3 DNA sequence: TGTGCCTGGAGTATGGGCGGGGAGCTGTTTTTT.

The V gene is TRBV5-6, the J gene TRBJ2-1, with TRBD2 identical over 10 bases. The germline CDR1 and CDR2 sequences are SGHDT and YYEEEE. The CDR3 covers 16 residues. V dropped 0 bases and J dropped 3; count of bases not matched to a gene: 3. The CDR3 DNA is TGTGCCAGCAGCTTGGTAGGACTAGCGGTCTACAATGAGCAGTTCTTC. It is translated as CASSLVGLAVYNEQFF.

In this sample, this clone turned up a few times. The J gene is TRBJ2-2, the V gene TRBV28; D not resolved. V lost 4 bases to trimming and J lost 7 bases, with 7 bases between them. Germline CDR1 MDHEN, CDR2 SYDVKM. This CDR3 is 12 amino acids long. The CDR3 region is CASSSNFGELFF. DNA of the CDR3: TGTGCCAGCAGTTCTAACTTCGGGGAGCTGTTTTTT. Full variable domain (rest looked up from reference TRBV28 and TRBJ2-2): DVKVTQSSRYLVKRTGEKVFLECVQDMDHENMFWYRQDPGLGLRLIYFSYDVKMKEKGDIPEGYSVSREKKERFSLILESASTNQTSMYLCASSSNFGELFFGEGSRLTVL.

V is TRBV18 and J is TRBJ2-7; a possible D gene is TRBD2 (5 bases). Germline loops: CDR1 KGHSH, CDR2 LQKENI. Trimming pared 6 bases from V and 6 bases from J, leaving 15 bases between. The CDR3 runs to 13 residues. This CDR3 is CASSGVVPREQYF. CDR3 in DNA: TGTGCCAGCTCCGGGGTAGTCCCACGCGAGCAGTACTTC.

J is TRBJ2-7 and V is TRBV6-5, with D perhaps matching TRBD1 or TRBD2 (5 bases each). Germline-derived CDR1 and CDR2 are MNHEY and SVGAGI. The CDR3 totals 15 residues. V was pared by 6 bases and J by 4 bases, with 19 bases between. Here the CDR3 reads CASSPGTLKRYEQYF. DNA of the CDR3: TGTGCCAGCAGCCCAGGGACCCTCAAACGATACGAGCAGTACTTC.

This rearrangement joins TRBV19 to TRBJ2-7; 8 bases match TRBD2. Germline V lookup: CDR1 LNHDA, CDR2 SQIVND (reference sequence). J gave up 3 bases and V 3 bases, and 1 base lay outside the gene matches. This CDR3 spans 13 amino acids. CDR3 sequence reads: CASSISGNYEQYF. The CDR3 DNA is TGTGCCAGTAGTATTAGCGGGAACTACGAGCAGTACTTC.

J is TRBJ2-5 and V is TRBV28; TRBD2 aligns across 7 bases. The V and J ends lost 4 bases and 3 bases, in that order; junction bases with no gene match: 11. The CDR3 covers 16 residues. Germline lookup yields CDR1 MDHEN and CDR2 SYDVKM. CDR3 nucleotides: TGTGCCAGCAGTTCCGGATCTCGACTAGCAAAAGAGACCCAGTACTTC. It specifies CASSSGSRLAKETQYF.

The rearrangement joins TRBV29-1 to TRBJ2-3; TRBD2 matches 8 bases. Germline V gives CDR1 SQVTM, CDR2 ANQGSEA. Trimming took 7 bases from V and 4 from J; bases not matched to a gene: 4. The length of the CDR3 is 12 residues. This CDR3 is CSAEREPDTQYF. DNA for the CDR3: TGCAGCGCCGAGCGGGAGCCAGATACGCAGTATTTT.

The chain is built from TRBV19 and TRBJ1-4; no definite D call. The V gene lost 3 bases and the J gene lost 8 bases, with 7 bases spanning the gap. Germline CDR1 is LNHDA and CDR2 is SQIVND (reference sequence). The CDR3 is made up of 12 amino acids. CDR3 bases: TGTGCCAGTAGTATCCGCGGGGAAAAACTGTTTTTT. Translation: CASSIRGEKLFF.

The chain recombines TRBV27 with TRBJ2-5; TRBD2 agrees at 13 bases. V lost 5 bases to trimming and J lost 9 bases; unmatched junction nucleotides: 6. The CDR3 runs 14 residues. Germline V gene sequence: CDR1 MNHEY, CDR2 SMNVEV (reference sequence). CDR3 coding DNA: TGTGCCAGCAGTCCTGGACTAGCGGGAGCTCCCCAGTACTTC. Amino acids: CASSPGLAGAPQYF.

This chain joins TRBV5-8 and TRBJ2-7; D is uncertain. CDR1 SGHTS and CDR2 YDEGEE come from the germline V gene. V lost 0 bases and J 6 bases, leaving 13 bases between the germline ends. The CDR3 length is 14 residues. The CDR3 region has the DNA TGTGCCAGCAGCTTGGTTAGCCCTCTCGGCGAGCAGTACTTC. Protein sequence: CASSLVSPLGEQYF.

This clone was counted only a few times. The V gene is TRBV15, the J gene TRBJ1-2; D gene ambiguous. Germline V gene data show CDR1 as LNHNV and CDR2 as YYDKDF (reference sequence). Trimming stripped 3 bases from V and 1 base from J, with 9 bases between. The CDR3 has 14 amino acids. The CDR3 nucleotides are TGTGCCACCAGCAGGGCAGGCATTAACTATGGCTACACCTTC. Translation: CATSRAGINYGYTF.

The chain carries TRBV27 and TRBJ1-5; D ambiguous. This CDR3 has 15 residues. Between the trimmed V and J ends, which lost 6 bases and 0 bases, there was a span of 12 bases. Germline V gives CDR1 MNHEY, CDR2 SMNVEV (reference sequence). CDR3 coding DNA: TGTGCCAGCAGGCCCCGTGGGTATAGCAATCAGCCCCAGCATTTT. Residues: CASRPRGYSNQPQHF.

The chain employs TRBV5-1 and TRBJ2-3; the D gene is possibly TRBD2 (5 bases). V was shortened by 4 bases and J by 1 base, with 10 bases between the two germline ends. This CDR3 spans 14 amino acids. Germline V gene lookup returns CDR1 SGHRS and CDR2 YFSETQ. CDR3 DNA sequence: TGCGCCAGCAGCACGGGGTTAGGCACAGATACGCAGTATTTT. Translation: CASSTGLGTDTQYF.

The V gene is TRBV6-4, the J gene TRBJ2-1, with D possibly matching TRBD2 (5 bases). V lost 6 bases and J lost 6, with 15 bases in between. Germline assignment: CDR1 MRHNA and CDR2 SNTAGT. This CDR3 is 14 amino acids long. The CDR3 DNA follows: TGTGCCAGCAGCGAGACTACCGGGGTCAATGAGCAGTTCTTC. Its protein product is CASSETTGVNEQFF.

The chain employs TRBV5-4 and TRBJ2-6, with 9 bases matching TRBD1. The germline CDR1 and CDR2 sequences are SGHNT and YYREEE (reference sequence). This CDR3 region has 15 residues. V gave up 4 bases and J gave up 3 bases; unmatched junction bases: 2. CDR3 in DNA: TGTGCCAGCAGCGGACAGGGGAGTGGGGCCAACGTCCTGACTTTC. Amino acid sequence: CASSGQGSGANVLTF.

The chain couples TRBV6-1 to TRBJ2-3; 10 nucleotides agree with TRBD1. Germline CDR1 MNHNS, CDR2 SASEGT. V lost 4 bases and J lost 0; bases outside the gene matches: 10. The CDR3 loop spans 18 amino acids. The CDR3 protein is CASSVLRGTGASTDTQYF. For the CDR3, the DNA is TGTGCCAGCAGTGTTCTCCGGGGGACAGGGGCGAGCACAGATACGCAGTATTTT.